These 14 T cell receptor beta chains were sequenced from one sample in a study of blood T cells in healthy people across ages. Using a J-beta primer mix together with a sample-barcoded 5' primer, a second PCR was run for about 6 to 11 cycles. One entry per CDR3 protein, called by TCRdb with MiXCR from the 5' RACE reads. This sample has approximately 1.5 million distinct CDR3 sequences, with under 55% found just once. The sample consisted of blood. Receptor source: a woman younger than 35 in good health.

The chain uses TRBV10-3 and TRBJ1-5, with 11 bases aligning to TRBD1. This CDR3 is built from 17 residues. Germline V lookup: CDR1 ENHRY, CDR2 SYGVKD. Losses at the gene ends were 4 bases for V and 4 bases for J; bases not matched to a gene: 9. In DNA form, the CDR3 reads TGTGCCATCAGTGTAGCCCGGGACAGGGGGGGGAATCAGCCCCAGCATTTT. This gives the protein CAISVARDRGGNQPQHF.

The V and J genes are TRBV20-1 and TRBJ1-5; D is possibly TRBD1 (5 bases). Trimming left V 5 bases short and J 3 bases short, with 14 bases between. This CDR3 spans 14 amino acids. The germline V gene has CDR1 DFQATT and CDR2 SNEGSKA (reference sequence). CDR3 loop: CSARPTASNQPQHF. The CDR3 DNA is TGCAGTGCTCGCCCGACAGCATCCAATCAGCCCCAGCATTTT.

The chain employs TRBV4-1 and TRBJ1-3; 12 bases agree with TRBD1. CDR3 length: 18 amino acids. V dropped 5 bases and J dropped 1; count of bases not matched to a gene: 9. CDR1 is MGHRA, CDR2 YSYEKL, per germline. The chain's CDR3 is CASSSGTGGIRSGNTIYF. Here the CDR3 DNA reads TGCGCCAGCAGCTCCGGGACAGGGGGCATAAGATCTGGAAACACCATATATTTT.

The rearrangement joins TRBV6-2 or TRBV6-3 to TRBJ2-2; D unresolved. Trimming took off 4 bases at V and 6 bases at J, with 9 bases between the two ends. Germline V CDR1 and CDR2: MNHEY, SVGEGT. The CDR3 is 13 amino acids. CDR3 loop: CASSSQRAGELFF. The CDR3 region has the DNA TGTGCCAGCAGTTCGCAGAGAGCCGGGGAGCTGTTTTTT.

The chain uses TRBV25-1 and TRBJ2-1; TRBD2 might be the D (6 bases). From germline, CDR1 is MGHDK and CDR2 SYGVNS. V was trimmed by 2 bases and J by 5 bases, leaving 13 bases between them. This CDR3 is 15 amino acids long. CDR3 DNA sequence: TGTGCCAGCAGTGAAAAGCGTGCGGGAAACAATGAGCAGTTCTTC. Translation: CASSEKRAGNNEQFF.

As for this clonotype: The CDR3 ends on some other residue instead of the conserved phenylalanine or tryptophan, so this is likely a read error. The chain couples TRBV12-3 or TRBV12-4 to TRBJ2-3; unclear D gene. Trimming removed 3 bases at V and 1 base at J, with 11 bases between. The CDR3 runs to 15 residues. The CDR3 nucleotides are TGTGCCAGCAGTTTTACCCCTTGGGGCACAGATACGCAGTATTCT. The encoded protein is CASSFTPWGTDTQYS.

This clonotype came up a few times. V gene TRBV3-1 combines with J gene TRBJ2-1; D is ambiguous. The CDR3 contains 16 residues. Trimming left V 0 bases short and J 5 bases short, with 14 bases between. Per the germline V gene, CDR1 is LGHDT and CDR2 is YNNKEL (reference sequence). The CDR3 reads CASSQERVRLHNEQFF. The CDR3 nucleotides are TGTGCCAGCAGCCAAGAGCGAGTTAGGTTACACAATGAGCAGTTCTTC.

The chain links TRBV20-1 to TRBJ2-1; the match to TRBD1 covers 11 bases. Looked up from germline, CDR1 is DFQATT and CDR2 is SNEGSKA (reference sequence). V lost 1 base and J lost 10; bases outside the gene matches: 6. The CDR3 runs to 14 residues. The CDR3 region has the DNA TGCAGTGCTAGAGGGACAGGGGGCTTCGGGGAGCAGTTCTTC. As protein: CSARGTGGFGEQFF.

V is TRBV9 and J is TRBJ2-3, with TRBD2 matching over 7 bases. The V gene's germline CDR1 is SGDLS and CDR2 YYNGEE. V lost 3 bases to trimming and J lost 2 bases; unmatched junction nucleotides: 9. The CDR3 runs 16 residues. The CDR3 DNA sequence: TGTGCCAGCAGCGGAGGGAGCGGGGTACTCACAGATACGCAGTATTTT. Translated, it gives CASSGGSGVLTDTQYF.

V gene TRBV27 combines with J gene TRBJ1-4; D remains unclear. The V and J ends lost 3 bases and 7 bases respectively, with 15 bases between them. The CDR3 sequence is 15 residues long. CDR1 is MNHEY, CDR2 SMNVEV, per germline (reference sequence). CDR3 nucleotide sequence: TGTGCCAGCAGTTTGGGGTTTAGCTCGGGTGAAAAACTGTTTTTT. It is translated as CASSLGFSSGEKLFF.

The chain employs TRBV5-1 and TRBJ2-1; 8 nucleotides align to TRBD2. V shed 4 bases, J shed 12 bases, and the junction held 21 bases outside the gene matches. The CDR3 runs 17 residues. Germline assignment: CDR1 SGHRS and CDR2 YFSETQ. The CDR3 spells CASSSGDQGGLAGMQFF. The CDR3 bases are TGCGCCAGCAGCAGCGGGGACCAGGGAGGTCTAGCGGGTATGCAGTTCTTC.

The chain couples TRBV7-6 to TRBJ1-2; maybe TRBD1 (5 bases). The CDR3 is 14 amino acids. Trimming removed 6 bases from V and 4 bases from J, with 15 bases in between. Germline CDR1 reads SGHVS; CDR2 reads FNYEAQ. The CDR3 is CASSSPGRTYGYTF. The CDR3 nucleotides are TGTGCCAGCAGTTCACCGGGACGGACCTATGGCTACACCTTC. Full variable domain (outside the CDR3, taken from reference TRBV7-6 and TRBJ1-2): GAGVSQSPRYKVTKRGQDVALRCDPISGHVSLYWYRQALGQGPEFLTYFNYEAQQDKSGLPNDRFSAERPEGSISTLTIQRTEQRDSAMYRCASSSPGRTYGYTFGSGTRLTVV.

DNA of the CDR3: TGTGCCAGCTATAGGAGTAAAGGGGTTTCACCCCTCCACTTT. Its protein is CASYRSKGVSPLHF. The rearrangement links TRBV6-5 to TRBJ1-6; TRBD1 is a possible D gene (5 bases). Trimming removed 8 bases from V and 9 bases from J, with 17 bases in between. This CDR3 comprises 14 residues. CDR1 is MNHEY, CDR2 SVGAGI, per germline.

The chain couples TRBV4-2 to TRBJ1-1, with D unresolved. The V gene lost 3 bases and the J gene lost 4 bases, with 12 bases spanning the gap. CDR1 and CDR2 (germline): LGHNA, YNFKEQ. The CDR3 length is 14 residues. CDR3 coding DNA: TGTGCCAGCAGCCATGGTTCGGAAGTCACTGAAGCTTTCTTT. Translating it yields CASSHGSEVTEAFF.